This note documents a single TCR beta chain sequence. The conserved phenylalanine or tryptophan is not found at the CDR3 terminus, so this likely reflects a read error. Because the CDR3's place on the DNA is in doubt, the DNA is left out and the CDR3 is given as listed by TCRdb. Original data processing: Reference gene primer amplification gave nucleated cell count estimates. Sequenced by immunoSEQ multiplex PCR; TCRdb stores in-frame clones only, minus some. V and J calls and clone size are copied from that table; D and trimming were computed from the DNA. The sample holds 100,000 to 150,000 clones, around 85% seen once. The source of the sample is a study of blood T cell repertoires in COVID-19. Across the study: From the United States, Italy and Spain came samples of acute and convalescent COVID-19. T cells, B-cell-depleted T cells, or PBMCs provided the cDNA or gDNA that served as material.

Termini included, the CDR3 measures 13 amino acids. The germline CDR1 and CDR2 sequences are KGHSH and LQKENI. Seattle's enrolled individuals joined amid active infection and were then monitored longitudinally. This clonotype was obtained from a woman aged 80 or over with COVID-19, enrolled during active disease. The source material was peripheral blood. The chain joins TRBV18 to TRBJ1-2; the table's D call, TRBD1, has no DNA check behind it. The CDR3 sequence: CASSPERTGAKTS.